Below are 18 T cell receptor beta chains sequenced from a single sample in a study of T cells in Graves' hyperthyroidism and ophthalmopathy. RNA transcripts yielded amplified TCR beta CDR3 regions. During a first-round RT-PCR of the TCR CDR3, the HTBI primer set was used. TCRdb independently ran MiXCR on the multiplex PCR reads; one entry per CDR3 protein. The sample records some 140,000 distinct CDR3 sequences, approximately 20% being singletons. Input material: blood. These receptors came from a woman aged 45-65 years with Graves' hyperthyroidism that later progressed to Graves' ophthalmopathy.

The gene calls are TRBV20-1 and TRBJ1-1; D not certain. This CDR3 spans 14 amino acids. Germline-derived CDR1 and CDR2 are DFQATT and SNEGSKA (reference sequence). V was pared by 5 bases and J by 0 bases, with 13 bases between. CDR3 amino acids: CSASPQIMNTEAFF. The DNA for the CDR3 is TGCAGTGCTTCTCCACAGATCATGAACACTGAAGCTTTCTTT.

This chain links TRBV14 with TRBJ2-5, with D perhaps matching TRBD1 (6 bases). The CDR3 has 15 amino acids. V lost 1 base and J lost 5, with 14 bases in between. Germline CDR1 and CDR2: SGHDN and FVKESK. The CDR3 DNA reads as TGTGCCAGCAGCCAAGGTAACAGGGTCCGGGAGACCCAGTACTTC. It specifies CASSQGNRVRETQYF.

The chain links TRBV30 to TRBJ2-1; 9 nucleotides match TRBD2. The V gene's germline CDR1 is GTSNPN and CDR2 SVGIG (reference sequence). The CDR3 sequence is 15 residues long. The V and J ends lost 1 base and 4 bases, in that order; junction bases with no gene match: 5. CDR3 DNA: TGTGCCTGGAGTGGCCGACTAGCGGTATACAATGAGCAGTTCTTC. It encodes CAWSGRLAVYNEQFF.

Written as DNA, the CDR3 is TGCAGTGCTAGGGGACAGGGTACCAATGAGCAGTTCTTC. As protein: CSARGQGTNEQFF. The chain recombines TRBV20-1 with TRBJ2-1; 9 nucleotides match TRBD1. The length of the CDR3 is 13 residues. V lost 3 bases to trimming and J lost 6 bases; unmatched junction nucleotides: 3. Germline V CDR1 and CDR2: DFQATT, SNEGSKA (reference sequence).

This clonotype was recorded many times. The chain uses TRBV3-1 and TRBJ2-7; the match to TRBD2 covers 7 bases. V dropped 1 base and J dropped 4; count of bases not matched to a gene: 4. This CDR3 is 14 amino acids long. Germline CDR1 and CDR2: LGHDT and YNNKEL (reference sequence). CDR3 loop: CASSQAGRGYEQYF. CDR3 bases: TGTGCCAGCAGCCAAGCAGGGAGGGGATACGAGCAGTACTTC.

This clonotype has at least ten counts. The J gene is TRBJ1-2, the V gene TRBV12-3 or TRBV12-4, with TRBD1 matching 10 bases. The CDR3 extends over 18 amino acids. V lost 3 bases, J lost 1 base, and 11 bases stayed unmatched. The CDR3 DNA sequence: TGTGCCAGCAGTTTGGGGGAAGTTGGGGACAGGGGTAACTATGGCTACACCTTC. Protein: CASSLGEVGDRGNYGYTF.

There are many counts of this clonotype. The chain uses TRBV6-6 and TRBJ1-5; no clear D gene. The ends were cut back, 2 bases at V and 7 bases at J, with 12 bases in the middle. CDR3 length equals 14 residues. Germline CDR1 and CDR2: MNHNY and SVGAGI (reference sequence). This chain's CDR3 is CASSYPGVGQPQHF. CDR3 in DNA: TGTGCCAGCAGTTACCCCGGGGTGGGGCAGCCCCAGCATTTT.

This clonotype was detected a few times. V and J are TRBV10-3 and TRBJ2-3, with D uncertain. V shed 6 bases and J shed 1 base, with 8 bases lying between them. The V gene's germline CDR1 is ENHRY and CDR2 SYGVKD. This CDR3 is built from 13 residues. Written as DNA, the CDR3 is TGTGCCATCAGCGGTTCTGGCACAGATACGCAGTATTTT. Protein product: CAISGSGTDTQYF.

This clonotype was detected a few times. The V call is TRBV7-8, the J call TRBJ2-7; TRBD2 matches 8 bases. The V gene's germline CDR1 is SGHVS and CDR2 FQNEAQ. The CDR3 runs 16 residues. J lost 4 bases, V lost 1 base, and 9 bases had no gene match. This chain's CDR3 is CASSLVSDRGGYEQYF. The CDR3 bases are TGTGCCAGCAGCTTAGTCTCGGATCGGGGGGGATACGAGCAGTACTTC.

The genes are TRBV24-1 and TRBJ2-7; 7 positions match TRBD2. Per germline, CDR1 KGHDR and CDR2 SFDVKD. V dropped 4 bases and J dropped 3; count of bases not matched to a gene: 11. The CDR3 sequence is 16 residues long. CDR3 bases: TGTGCCACCAGTGACAACGGGGGAGGGTTCGGCTACGAGCAGTACTTC. This translates into CATSDNGGGFGYEQYF.

This clonotype was recorded at least ten times. The chain uses TRBV20-1 and TRBJ1-1; tentatively, D is TRBD1 (5 bases). The length of the CDR3 is 15 residues. V was pared by 5 bases and J by 0 bases, with 16 bases between. Looked up from germline, CDR1 is DFQATT and CDR2 is SNEGSKA (reference sequence). In DNA, the CDR3 is TGCAGTGCTTCGGGACGGGGGTCGATGAACACTGAAGCTTTCTTT. Translation: CSASGRGSMNTEAFF.

The chain joins TRBV27 to TRBJ2-3; the match to TRBD2 covers 8 bases. The CDR3 totals 17 residues. With 4 bases clipped from V and 4 bases from J, the junction kept 13 bases outside the gene matches. Germline V gene sequence: CDR1 MNHEY, CDR2 SMNVEV (reference sequence). CDR3 protein: CASSWARSGIASDTQYF. CDR3 nucleotide sequence: TGTGCCAGCAGTTGGGCGCGTAGCGGGATTGCCTCAGATACGCAGTATTTT.

This clonotype turned up a few times. The chain joins TRBV5-1 to TRBJ2-3; the match to TRBD2 covers 7 bases. This CDR3 comprises 15 residues. Per germline, CDR1 SGHRS and CDR2 YFSETQ. The junction had 5 bases not matched to a gene; V was cut back by 0 bases and J by 4 bases. The CDR3 reads CASSLAVGGPDTQYF. The CDR3 DNA follows: TGCGCCAGCAGCTTGGCCGTGGGAGGGCCAGATACGCAGTATTTT.

The chain recombines TRBV7-9 with TRBJ2-6; TRBD1 is a possible D gene (6 bases). The CDR3 is 15 residues long. Germline values: CDR1 SEHNR, CDR2 FQNEAQ (reference sequence). V was cut by 8 bases and J by 1 base, with 12 bases left in between. Here the CDR3 DNA reads TGTGCCAGCGCAACAGGGCGGTCTGGGGCCAACGTCCTGACTTTC. It codes for CASATGRSGANVLTF.

Ten or more counts support this clonotype. This chain joins TRBV6-2 or TRBV6-3 and TRBJ2-2; 11 positions agree with TRBD1. Germline V gene sequence: CDR1 MNHEY, CDR2 SVGEGT. CDR3 length equals 19 residues. The V gene end was trimmed by 10 bases and the J gene end by 2 bases; junction bases not matched to a gene: 18. The CDR3 spells CATVKPNSWTGGNTGELFF. In DNA form, the CDR3 reads TGTGCCACCGTTAAACCCAATTCTTGGACAGGGGGCAACACCGGGGAGCTGTTTTTT.

With respect to this clonotype: A much bigger clone sits one base away, suggesting this may be a read error. This chain connects TRBV5-5 to TRBJ1-1, with D possibly matching TRBD1 (5 bases). CDR3 length: 16 residues. CDR1 SGHKS and CDR2 YYEKEE come from the germline V gene (reference sequence). The CDR3 DNA reads as TGTGCCAGCAGCACCCCGCCTCAGGGCGTGAACACTGGAGCTTTCTTT. Encoded protein: CASSTPPQGVNTGAFF. Based on the CDR3 plus reference TRBV5-5 and TRBJ1-1, the full variable domain is DAGVTQSPTHLIKTRGQQVTLRCSPISGHKSVSWYQQVLGQGPQFIFQYYEKEERGRGNFPDRFSARQFPNYSSELNVNALLLGDSALYLCASSTPPQGVNTGAFFGQGTRLTVV.

This clonotype was counted ten times or more. This rearrangement joins TRBV11-3 to TRBJ2-3; 13 nucleotides agree with TRBD2. CDR1 is SGHNT and CDR2 is YENEEA in the germline V gene. With V trimmed by 0 bases and J by 5 bases, 5 bases remained unmatched. The CDR3 is made up of 17 amino acids. CDR3 coding DNA: TGTGCCAGCAGCTTAGAGGGACTAGCGGGATGGGGAGATACGCAGTATTTT. Encoded protein: CASSLEGLAGWGDTQYF.

This clonotype has a count of ten or more. The chain carries TRBV18 and TRBJ2-1; 10 bases are a match to TRBD2. Germline V CDR1 and CDR2: KGHSH, LQKENI. The CDR3 has 15 amino acids. The J segment lost 5 bases and the V segment lost 2 bases, leaving 3 bases of the junction unmatched. CDR3 residues: CASSPTGLANNEQFF. Written as DNA, the CDR3 is TGTGCCAGCTCACCAACGGGACTAGCGAACAATGAGCAGTTCTTC.